Below are 15 T cell receptor beta chains sequenced from a single sample in a study of blood T cell repertoires in COVID-19. The data were produced by immunoSEQ multiplex PCR, yet TCRdb's version contains in-frame clones alone and is incomplete. Among 150,000 to 200,000 clones listed, almost 80% were seen once. What was sequenced was PBMCs or T cells enriched from blood (not recorded which). The source of these receptors is a woman between 50 and 59 years old who had recovered from COVID-19.

This clone was detected once. The V call is TRBV28, the J call TRBJ2-1; perhaps TRBD1 as D (6 bases). The germline CDR1 and CDR2 sequences are MDHEN and SYDVKM. The CDR3 length is 18 residues. V was clipped by 6 bases and J by 0 bases, with 21 bases between them. CDR3 amino acids: CASSPTVGARSSYNEQFF. The DNA for the CDR3 is TGTGCCAGCAGCCCCACGGTGGGGGCAAGAAGCTCCTACAATGAGCAGTTCTTC.

This sequence joins TRBV24-1 and TRBJ2-3; 7 nucleotides line up with TRBD1. Germline loops: CDR1 KGHDR, CDR2 SFDVKD. The ends lost 4 bases at V and 0 bases at J; junction bases unmatched: 9. The CDR3 has 17 amino acids. The CDR3 DNA follows: TGTGCCACCAGTGACCTCACCGGGACAGAAAGCACAGATACGCAGTATTTT. This sequence encodes CATSDLTGTESTDTQYF.

The genes are TRBV29-1 and TRBJ2-3, with 10 bases aligning to TRBD2. The J segment lost 4 bases and the V segment lost 5 bases, leaving 6 bases of the junction unmatched. This CDR3 region has 14 residues. Germline CDR1 and CDR2: SQVTM and ANQGSEA. The CDR3 DNA sequence: TGCAGCGTTTCAGCGGGAGGGCCGGCAGATACGCAGTATTTT. Protein: CSVSAGGPADTQYF.

The V call is TRBV7-9, the J call TRBJ2-3, with 7 bases that match TRBD2. Unmatched junction bases numbered 2, after V lost 4 bases and J lost 4 bases. This CDR3 region has 13 residues. Per germline, CDR1 SEHNR and CDR2 FQNEAQ (reference sequence). The CDR3 DNA sequence: TGTGCCAGCAGCTCGGCGGGGGCAGATACGCAGTATTTT. Its translation: CASSSAGADTQYF.

The chain links TRBV4-1 to TRBJ1-5; TRBD1 might be the D (6 bases). Germline V gives CDR1 MGHRA, CDR2 YSYEKL. Between the trimmed V and J ends, which lost 2 bases and 4 bases, there was a span of 12 bases. The CDR3 extends over 15 amino acids. Here the CDR3 reads CASSQLLTGNQPQHF. For the CDR3, the DNA is TGCGCCAGCAGCCAATTATTGACAGGTAATCAGCCCCAGCATTTT.

This clone was detected only once. This chain connects TRBV18 to TRBJ1-4, with 9 bases aligning to TRBD1. J gave up 8 bases and V 6 bases, and 7 bases lay outside the gene matches. CDR1 is KGHSH and CDR2 is LQKENI in the germline V gene. This CDR3 has 14 amino acids. The CDR3 DNA sequence: TGTGCCAGCTCGCTGGGACAGGGAGGCGAAAAACTGTTTTTT. Translating gives CASSLGQGGEKLFF.

By sample fraction, this clone is medium-sized. The V call is TRBV19, the J call TRBJ2-2; 10 bases match TRBD1. Germline CDR1 LNHDA, CDR2 SQIVND (reference sequence). The J segment lost 3 bases and the V segment lost 10 bases, leaving 14 bases of the junction unmatched. This CDR3 is 17 amino acids long. The CDR3 protein is CATLKPLGQGYTGELFF. In DNA, the CDR3 is TGTGCCACCCTAAAACCTCTGGGACAGGGGTACACCGGGGAGCTGTTTTTT.

The sample holds a few counts of this clone. The CDR3 sequence is CASISDYYQPQHF. In DNA, the CDR3 is TGTGCCAGCATCAGCGACTATTATCAGCCCCAGCATTTT. The gene calls are TRBV6-5 and TRBJ1-5; no firm D call. The CDR3 is 13 residues long. The V end was cut by 7 bases, the J end by 5 bases, with 12 bases between. Looked up from germline, CDR1 is MNHEY and CDR2 is SVGAGI.

Comments on this clone: Additional DNA sequences in this sample encode the identical CDR3. V gene TRBV6-5 combines with J gene TRBJ1-1, with D possibly TRBD1 on 5 matching bases. CDR3 length equals 15 residues. Trimming removed 0 bases from V and 3 bases from J, with 11 bases in between. Germline assignment: CDR1 MNHEY and CDR2 SVGAGI. The CDR3 protein is CASSYSRSGDTEAFF. The CDR3 nucleotides read TGTGCCAGCAGTTACTCGCGGTCGGGGGACACTGAAGCTTTCTTT.

This chain connects TRBV3-1 (or the pseudogene TRBV3-2) to TRBJ1-3; 9 bases match TRBD1. The J segment lost 2 bases and the V segment lost 6 bases, leaving 5 bases of the junction unmatched. This CDR3 region has 15 residues. Looked up from germline, CDR1 is LGHDT and CDR2 is YNNKEL (reference sequence). The CDR3 is CASRFTGGPGNTIYF. The CDR3 DNA reads as TGTGCCAGCAGATTCACAGGGGGCCCTGGAAACACCATATATTTT.

This clone was seen a few times. This chain uses TRBV28 with TRBJ1-5; the match to TRBD1 covers 11 bases. Germline assignment: CDR1 MDHEN and CDR2 SYDVKM. The CDR3 is 20 residues long. The V and J ends lost 7 bases and 6 bases, in that order; junction bases with no gene match: 23. The chain's CDR3 is CASKGPRGQGAPRYGQPQHF. The CDR3 DNA sequence: TGTGCCAGCAAGGGCCCCCGCGGACAGGGGGCGCCTAGGTACGGTCAGCCCCAGCATTTT.

Note on this clone: The junction differs from germline at one of its ends, possibly a read error. The gene calls are TRBV20-1 and TRBJ2-1; D uncertain. The CDR3 runs to 10 residues. CDR1 DFQATT and CDR2 SNEGSKA come from the germline V gene (reference sequence). The CDR3 nucleotides read TGCAGTGCTTCCCGGGTAGAGCGGTTCTTC. Translating it yields CSASRVERFF.

The J gene is TRBJ2-5, the V gene TRBV30; 8 bases line up with TRBD2. V was clipped by 4 bases and J by 4 bases; unmatched bases: 5. The germline V gene encodes CDR1 GTSNPN and CDR2 SVGIG (reference sequence). This CDR3 has 13 amino acids. In DNA form, the CDR3 reads TGTGCCTGGATCTCGGGGGGGCGAGAGACCCAGTACTTC. This gives the protein CAWISGGRETQYF.

The genes are TRBV24-1 and TRBJ2-3; D possibly corresponds to TRBD1 (6 bases). Germline CDR1 is KGHDR and CDR2 is SFDVKD. The V gene lost 0 bases and the J gene lost 5 bases, with 14 bases spanning the gap. The CDR3 contains 16 residues. The CDR3 nucleotides read TGTGCCACCAGTGATTTGGGCAGGGGAAAGGTAGATACGCAGTATTTT. Translating it yields CATSDLGRGKVDTQYF.

The chain employs TRBV9 and TRBJ1-1, with D possibly matching TRBD1 (6 bases). V was pared by 4 bases and J by 1 base, with 8 bases between. The CDR3 totals 13 residues. Germline V gene lookup returns CDR1 SGDLS and CDR2 YYNGEE. The CDR3 DNA follows: TGTGCCAGCAGCTCGACAGGGAACACTGAAGCTTTCTTT. Translating it yields CASSSTGNTEAFF.